This T cell receptor (beta chain) was obtained from a study of T cell responses to AZD1222 COVID-19 vaccine. The CDR3 length is 17 residues. Trimming at V came to 0 bases and at J to 7 bases, leaving 6 bases not matched to a gene. CDR1 LGHDT and CDR2 YNNKEL come from the germline V gene (reference sequence). Study observations and caveats: Possibly, clonal diversity was underestimated; donors were largely white British and included more females.

Here immunoSEQ multiplex PCR was the method, and the copy in TCRdb shows in-frame clones only, minus some. The profile covers 150,000 to 190,000 clones, with 90% appearing a single time and approximately 1.5% taken by the ten largest. Worth noting for this clone: Its antigen is not known.

The origin of this receptor is an adult who received the AZD1222 COVID-19 vaccine. This chain uses TRBV3-1 (or the pseudogene TRBV3-2) with TRBJ2-2; 12 bases align to TRBD2. The material sequenced was peripheral blood, taken 28 days after the second AZD1222 dose. This chain's CDR3 is CASSQDSSGRVGGELFF. In DNA form, the CDR3 reads TGTGCCAGCAGCCAAGATTCTAGCGGGAGGGTAGGCGGGGAGCTGTTTTTT.